These T cell receptor beta chains were read from a single sample in a study of T cells after posttransplantation cyclophosphamide. TCRdb's copy holds only in-frame clones and misses some; the assay was immunoSEQ multiplex PCR. The sample holds roughly 12,000 clones, 85% to 95% seen once. The specimen was PBMCs, collected after allogeneic stem cell transplant with posttransplant cyclophosphamide. These TCRs come from a female patient aged 30 to 45 who received an allogeneic stem cell transplant from an unrelated donor, was CMV-positive, and had no GVHD. The graft donor may have given rise to some T cells. CDR3s include the opening cysteine and the closing phenylalanine or tryptophan. Each record gives: J gene, D gene, V gene, clone size, CDR3 DNA, CDR3 protein. D genes are given only for firm matches. Clone size is not always given. Where it is, it says once, few, many or a class for expanded clones.

>TRBJ1-4|-|TRBV11-2|-
TGTGCCAGCAGCTTAGATCCCGGGGGTTCTAATGAAAAACTGTTTTTT
CASSLDPGGSNEKLFF
>TRBJ2-1|-|TRBV7-3|-
TGTGCCAGCAGCTCCTCACCTAGAAACAATGAGCAGTTCTTC
CASSSSPRNNEQFF
>TRBJ2-7|TRBD1|TRBV6-1|-
TGTGCCAGCGCCTCCCGAGGGACAGTAGACGAGCAGTACTTC
CASASRGTVDEQYF
>TRBJ2-7|-|TRBV28|-
TGTGCCAGCAGCTATAATACAGGTTTTAGGGCCCCGACCTACGAGCAGTACTTC
CASSYNTGFRAPTYEQYF
>TRBJ2-2|TRBD2|TRBV10-3|-
TGTGCCATCAGTAAGCCCTCGGGACTAGCGGGAATTAACACCGGGGAGCTGTTTTTT
CAISKPSGLAGINTGELFF
>TRBJ2-7|-|TRBV4-1|-
TGCGCCAGCAGCCAAGGGCCCCTGTCCGAGCAGTACTTC
CASSQGPLSEQYF
>TRBJ1-1|-|TRBV7-9|-
TGTGCCAGCAGCTTCGAGGGGGGGACTGAAGCTTTCTTT
CASSFEGGTEAFF
>TRBJ2-5|TRBD2|TRBV5-1|-
TGCGCCAGCAGCTTGGGACTAGCGGGAGAGACCCAGTACTTC
CASSLGLAGETQYF
>TRBJ2-7|TRBD1|TRBV19|-
TGTGCCAGTAGCTGGGACAGGGGTAACTACGAGCAGTACTTC
CASSWDRGNYEQYF
>TRBJ1-2|-|TRBV14|-
TGTGCCAGCAGCCAAGGGGGCACCTATGGCTACACCTTC
CASSQGGTYGYTF
>TRBJ1-6|-|TRBV25-1|-
TGTGCCAGCAGTGACAACAGGGTCTTCGATTCACCCCTCCACTTT
CASSDNRVFDSPLHF
>TRBJ1-5|-|TRBV27|-
TGTGCCAGCAGTTTAGGGGGGGGCAATCAGCCCCAGCATTTT
CASSLGGGNQPQHF
>TRBJ2-2|TRBD1|TRBV5-1|-
TGCGCCAGCAGCTCCGGACAGGGGGCGATTCGCACCGGGGAGCTGTTTTTT
CASSSGQGAIRTGELFF
>TRBJ2-7|TRBD2|TRBV9|-
TGTGCCAGCAGCGTAGGACTAGCGGGGGACTACGAGCAGTACTTC
CASSVGLAGDYEQYF
>TRBJ2-3|TRBD2|TRBV19|-
TGTGCCAGTAGTCCCCTAAGGGGTAGCGGGGGCACAGATACGCAGTATTTT
CASSPLRGSGGTDTQYF
>TRBJ1-6|TRBD1|TRBV30|-
TGTGCCGGGGACAGGGGAAATTCACCCCTCCACTTT
CAGDRGNSPLHF
>TRBJ2-7|TRBD2|TRBV7-6|-
TGTGCCAGCAGCCCTCCAGCTAGCGGGAGAGCCTACGAGCAGTACTTC
CASSPPASGRAYEQYF
>TRBJ2-2|TRBD2|TRBV6-4|-
TGTGCCAGCAGTACTAGCGGGGTTACCGGGGAGCTGTTTTTT
CASSTSGVTGELFF
>TRBJ1-2|TRBD1|TRBV28|-
TGTGCCAGCAGTTTCGCTATACCGGGACAGGTCTATGGCTACACCTTC
CASSFAIPGQVYGYTF
>TRBJ1-1|TRBD1|TRBV25-1|-
TGTGCCAGCAGCCCCAGGGGGGCTGTCGAGGCTTTCTTT
CASSPRGAVEAFF
>TRBJ1-2|-|TRBV28|-
TGTGCCAGCAGTCCCCTCACGAGTGGCTACACCTTC
CASSPLTSGYTF
>TRBJ1-2|-|TRBV5-5|-
TGTGCCAGCAGCTCACCTCACAGGGTTGATGGCTACACCTTC
CASSSPHRVDGYTF
>TRBJ2-4|-|TRBV2|few
TGTGCCAGCAGTGAAGGAGATCGAGCCAAAAACATTCAGTACTTC
CASSEGDRAKNIQYF
>TRBJ1-5|-|TRBV6-1|-
TGTGCCAGCAGGCTTGGACTTCGCAATCAGCCCCAGCATTTT
CASRLGLRNQPQHF
>TRBJ2-3|TRBD1|TRBV27|-
TGTGCCAGCAGTGCAAACTACAGGGGGCCGGGTGTTTCTAGCACAGATACGCAGTATTTT
CASSANYRGPGVSSTDTQYF
>TRBJ2-2|TRBD1|TRBV7-6|-
TGTGCCAGCAGCCAGGCGGACAGGGATCACTCGAACACCGGGGAGCTGTTTTTT
CASSQADRDHSNTGELFF
>TRBJ2-7|TRBD2|TRBV6-1|-
TGTGCCAGCAGTGAATACCTTCCCTCTGGACTAGCGTTCGAGCAGTACTTC
CASSEYLPSGLAFEQYF
>TRBJ1-5|TRBD1|TRBV5-1|-
TGCGCCAGCAGTACAGGGGATAGCAATCAGCCCCAGCATTTT
CASSTGDSNQPQHF
>TRBJ2-7|TRBD2|TRBV9|once
TGTGCCAGCAGCGTAGGGGTAGCGGGAGACTACGAGCAGTACTTC
CASSVGVAGDYEQYF
>TRBJ2-5|-|TRBV6-5|-
TGTGCCAGCAGTTTCGCACTGGGGGGGCCTGAGGAGACCCAGTACTTC
CASSFALGGPEETQYF
>TRBJ1-5|-|TRBV19|-
TGTGCCAGTAGTATGGTGGACCGGGGGAGGGCAAATCAGCCCCAGCATTTT
CASSMVDRGRANQPQHF
>TRBJ2-1|TRBD2|TRBV5-1|-
TGCGCCAGCAGCTTGGGAAATCGCGGGAGGGCCAATAATGAGCAGTTCTTC
CASSLGNRGRANNEQFF
>TRBJ2-2|-|TRBV7-2|once
TGTGCCAGCAGCTCCCAGCGGGTGGGACGGAGGACCGGGGAGCTGTTTTTT
CASSSQRVGRRTGELFF
>TRBJ2-7|TRBD1|TRBV6-1|-
TGTGCCAGCAGTGGCCGGGACAGTTACCACGGGCAGTACTTC
CASSGRDSYHGQYF
>TRBJ2-3|TRBD1|TRBV30|-
TGTGCCTGGAGTGATGTGGGACAGGGGAAGGCAGATACGCAGTATTTT
CAWSDVGQGKADTQYF
>TRBJ2-3|-|TRBV11-2|-
TGTGCCAGCAGCTTAGATCGAGCTCTAGGCACAGATACGCAGTATTTT
CASSLDRALGTDTQYF
>TRBJ2-1|-|TRBV4-1|-
TGCGCCAGCAGCCAAGGAAGAGGGCGGGAAGTGGGAAATGAGCAGTTCTTC
CASSQGRGREVGNEQFF
>TRBJ2-7|-|TRBV15|-
TGTGCCACCAGCCAGCAGGGGTACGAGCAGTACTTC
CATSQQGYEQYF
>TRBJ2-1|TRBD2|TRBV19|-
TGTGCCAGTAGTATAGCGGGGGAGGGATATTACAATGAGCAGTTCTTC
CASSIAGEGYYNEQFF
>TRBJ1-5|TRBD1|TRBV18|-
TGTGCCAGCTCACCGGGACAGGGGGGCAATCAGCCCCAGCATTTT
CASSPGQGGNQPQHF
>TRBJ2-1|TRBD2|TRBV7-2|-
TGTGCCAGCAGCTTAGGTTTGCGGGAGAGTGAGCAGTTCTTC
CASSLGLRESEQFF
>TRBJ1-1|-|TRBV6-6|-
TGTGCCAGCATCTTCGGACAGATGAACACTGAAGCTTTCTTT
CASIFGQMNTEAFF
>TRBJ2-2|TRBD2|TRBV27|-
TGTGCCAGCAGTTTATCTAGCGGGGGCGGGGAGCTGTTTTTT
CASSLSSGGGELFF
>TRBJ1-1|-|TRBV19|-
TGTGCCAGTACCCCTAGGTTGAACACTGAAGCTTTCTTT
CASTPRLNTEAFF